These 7 T cell receptor beta chains originate from one sample sequenced in a study of blood T cell repertoires in COVID-19 (dated by TCRdb to between 2020 and 2021). The library was generated by the immunoSEQ multiplex PCR assay. What TCRdb holds here is the immuneACCESS table cut down to in-frame rearrangements. Part of the clones is not present; checked against another copy, under half of the missing clones reflect an unresolved V gene, and the others are unexplained. For this sample there are over 95,000 clones; about four fifths appear just once. The ten most abundant clones make up 8.5% to 12% of the sample. Input material: peripheral blood. These receptors came from a human donor in a cohort sampled during active COVID-19.

J is TRBJ2-1 and V is TRBV3-1 (or the pseudogene TRBV3-2); D is ambiguous. The V end lost 0 bases, the J end lost 8 bases, and 11 bases lay between the germline ends. This CDR3 has 14 residues. The germline V gene has CDR1 LGHDT and CDR2 YNNKEL (reference sequence). The CDR3 DNA reads as TGTGCCAGCAGCCAAGAGGTCCACAGATATGAGCAGTTCTTC. It specifies CASSQEVHRYEQFF.

This clone has only a few counts. The chain combines TRBV28 with TRBJ1-1; TRBD1 matches at 10 bases. The trim removed 5 bases at V and 1 base at J, leaving 10 bases unmatched. In germline, CDR1 is MDHEN, CDR2 SYDVKM. The CDR3 is made up of 17 amino acids. The CDR3 coding sequence is TGTGCCAGCAGTCGATCACAGACAGGGGGCAGGAACACTGAAGCTTTCTTT. It codes for CASSRSQTGGRNTEAFF.

V usage is TRBV11-3 and J usage is TRBJ2-2; a possible D gene is TRBD2 (5 bases). Trimming took off 0 bases at V and 2 bases at J, with 10 bases between the two ends. Looked up from germline, CDR1 is SGHNT and CDR2 is YENEEA. The CDR3 contains 16 residues. CDR3 in DNA: TGTGCCAGCAGCTTAGATCGGGGTCCTAACACCGGGGAGCTGTTTTTT. Amino acid sequence: CASSLDRGPNTGELFF.

The chain carries TRBV19 and TRBJ1-1, with 7 nucleotides matching TRBD1. From germline, CDR1 is LNHDA and CDR2 SQIVND (reference sequence). V was clipped by 7 bases and J by 4 bases; unmatched bases: 9. The CDR3 contains 14 residues. Here the CDR3 reads CASKWIYRGTEAFF. CDR3 DNA: TGTGCCAGTAAATGGATTTACAGGGGCACTGAAGCTTTCTTT.

V gene TRBV5-6 combines with J gene TRBJ1-4; D is ambiguous. V was pared by 4 bases and J by 8 bases, with 15 bases between. Germline values: CDR1 SGHDT, CDR2 YYEEEE. The CDR3 consists of 14 residues. The CDR3 loop reads CASSARPAEEKLFF. CDR3 DNA: TGTGCCAGCAGCGCGAGACCCGCGGAGGAAAAACTGTTTTTT.

The genes are TRBV28 and TRBJ1-5, with D possibly being TRBD1 (5 bases). In germline, CDR1 is MDHEN, CDR2 SYDVKM. CDR3 size: 16 residues. Trimming removed 5 bases at V and 2 bases at J, with 16 bases between. CDR3 in amino acids: CASSPQRQGGNQPQHF. CDR3 in DNA: TGTGCCAGCAGTCCCCAACGGCAGGGCGGCAATCAGCCCCAGCATTTT.

The chain recombines TRBV19 with TRBJ2-7; D is uncertain. The CDR3 is 14 amino acids. The V gene's germline CDR1 is LNHDA and CDR2 SQIVND (reference sequence). V was clipped by 7 bases and J by 3 bases, with 16 bases between them. This CDR3 is CASNKIETYYEQYF. For the CDR3, the DNA is TGTGCCAGTAATAAGATTGAGACATACTACGAGCAGTACTTC.